One sample yielded the 29 T cell receptor beta chains listed below, sequenced in a study of blood T cell repertoires in COVID-19. Here immunoSEQ multiplex PCR was the method, and the copy in TCRdb shows in-frame clones only, minus some. The sample lists around 160,000 clones; roughly 86% were seen once. Sequences were obtained from peripheral blood. Every receptor here comes from a human donor in a cohort sampled during active COVID-19.

The genes are TRBV30 and TRBJ1-2; D perhaps matches TRBD1 (5 bases). Trimming took 3 bases from V and 3 from J, leaving 14 bases between them. This CDR3 contains 14 residues. Per germline, CDR1 GTSNPN and CDR2 SVGIG (reference sequence). The CDR3 here is CAWRGEGRHYGYTF. The CDR3 nucleotides are TGTGCCTGGAGAGGGGAGGGGCGCCACTATGGCTACACCTTC.

V and J are TRBV7-6 and TRBJ1-2, with a possible D match to TRBD1 (6 bases). Germline CDR1 reads SGHVS; CDR2 reads FNYEAQ. This CDR3 is built from 15 residues. The V end was cut by 5 bases, the J end by 4 bases, with 17 bases between. CDR3 in DNA: TGTGCCAGCAGCCCCCTACAGGGTTCTCTCTATGGCTACACCTTC. As protein: CASSPLQGSLYGYTF.

V is TRBV29-1 and J is TRBJ2-7, with TRBD1 identical over 7 bases. The V gene end was trimmed by 5 bases and the J gene end by 6 bases; junction bases not matched to a gene: 13. The CDR3 loop spans 14 amino acids. In germline, CDR1 is SQVTM, CDR2 ANQGSEA. The CDR3 coding sequence is TGCAGCGTTTCTGTGATTCGACAGGGAAGCGAGCAGTACTTC. It specifies CSVSVIRQGSEQYF.

The chain joins TRBV6-5 to TRBJ2-7; D possibly corresponds to TRBD2 (6 bases). The CDR3 is 15 residues long. With 7 bases removed from V and 5 bases from J, the gap between germline ends came to 21 bases. From germline, CDR1 is MNHEY and CDR2 SVGAGI. The CDR3 DNA sequence: TGTGCCAGCACCCAGGCGGGGAAATTGGAGGACGAGCAGTACTTC. The encoded protein is CASTQAGKLEDEQYF.

V and J are TRBV5-1 and TRBJ2-1, with D maybe TRBD2 (6 bases). This CDR3 region has 17 residues. V lost 0 bases to trimming and J lost 9 bases, with 22 bases between them. CDR1 and CDR2 from the germline V gene are SGHRS and YFSETQ. CDR3 sequence reads: CASSLVGSGTREGEQFF. Here the CDR3 DNA reads TGCGCCAGCAGCTTGGTGGGTAGCGGTACAAGAGAAGGTGAGCAGTTCTTC.

This rearrangement joins TRBV9 to TRBJ2-3; D remains ambiguous. This CDR3 is 12 amino acids long. Deletions cut 0 bases from V and 8 bases from J, with 7 bases between. Germline assignment: CDR1 SGDLS and CDR2 YYNGEE. CDR3 protein: CASSVVSGTQYF. In DNA form, the CDR3 reads TGTGCCAGCAGCGTAGTTTCGGGTACGCAGTATTTT.

This chain links TRBV4-2 with TRBJ2-7; 12 bases line up with TRBD1. CDR3 length: 15 residues. From germline, CDR1 is LGHNA and CDR2 YNFKEQ. V lost 2 bases and J lost 5; bases outside the gene matches: 4. Written as DNA, the CDR3 is TGTGCCAGCAGCCAAAGCGGGACAGGGGGCCACGAGCAGTACTTC. As protein: CASSQSGTGGHEQYF.

The chain links TRBV10-1 to TRBJ2-1, with D possibly matching TRBD1 (6 bases). From germline, CDR1 is WNHNN and CDR2 SYGVQD (reference sequence). V was pared by 0 bases and J by 9 bases, with 15 bases between. The CDR3 runs 15 residues. The CDR3 DNA reads as TGCGCCAGCAGTGAGTCCGCGGACAGTCCGAGTGAGCAGTTCTTC. Translation gives CASSESADSPSEQFF.

This clone came up a few times. DNA of the CDR3: TGTGCCAGCAGCTTTAGGCGGCTGAACTATGGCTACACCTTC. Translated, it gives CASSFRRLNYGYTF. V gene TRBV7-9 combines with J gene TRBJ1-2, with unresolved D. CDR3 size: 14 residues. The germline V gene has CDR1 SEHNR and CDR2 FQNEAQ (reference sequence). V lost 3 bases and J lost 2, with 10 bases in between.

The V gene is TRBV25-1, the J gene TRBJ1-4, with D perhaps matching TRBD1 (5 bases). The CDR3 totals 16 residues. Germline V gives CDR1 MGHDK, CDR2 SYGVNS. The germline V and J ends were trimmed by 0 bases and 7 bases, with 15 bases remaining between them. CDR3 nucleotides: TGTGCCAGCAGTGAATATCGGACGGGGGGTGGTGAAAAACTGTTTTTT. Translation gives CASSEYRTGGGEKLFF.

V is TRBV6-2 or TRBV6-3 and J is TRBJ1-4, with 7 bases lining up with TRBD1. In germline, CDR1 is MNHEY, CDR2 SVGEGT. J lost 5 bases, V lost 5 bases, and 14 bases had no gene match. The CDR3 totals 17 residues. The CDR3 region is CASSLTGHGARNEKLFF. In nucleotides, the CDR3 is TGTGCCAGCAGTCTGACAGGGCACGGAGCCCGAAATGAAAAACTGTTTTTT.

The chain carries TRBV6-2 or TRBV6-3 and TRBJ2-1, with 9 positions matching TRBD2. This CDR3 region has 17 residues. Germline loops: CDR1 MNHEY, CDR2 SVGEGT. V lost 2 bases, J lost 7 bases, and 12 bases stayed unmatched. The CDR3, as DNA: TGTGCCAGCAGTTACCCCGAGGTCCTAGCGGGAAGTAATGAGCAGTTCTTC. It specifies CASSYPEVLAGSNEQFF.

V is TRBV11-2 and J is TRBJ1-2, with a tentative D call TRBD1 (5 bases). V shed 3 bases and J shed 4 bases, with 18 bases lying between them. The CDR3 totals 16 residues. Germline assignment: CDR1 SGHAT and CDR2 FQNNGV. CDR3 sequence reads: CASSFTPTASGYGYTF. The CDR3 nucleotides are TGTGCCAGCAGCTTTACTCCGACAGCTTCGGGCTATGGCTACACCTTC.

This sequence joins TRBV6-5 and TRBJ1-6; 7 bases line up with TRBD1. V lost 7 bases and J lost 10; bases outside the gene matches: 13. The CDR3 has 15 residues. CDR1 is MNHEY, CDR2 SVGAGI, per germline. The CDR3 region is CASIERTGRWSPLHF. The CDR3 region has the DNA TGTGCCAGCATCGAGCGGACAGGTCGATGGTCACCCCTCCACTTT.

The chain carries TRBV7-2 and TRBJ2-1; 10 bases are shared with TRBD2. From germline, CDR1 is SGHTA and CDR2 FQGNSA. Trimming took 1 base from V and 8 from J; bases not matched to a gene: 5. The CDR3 is made up of 15 amino acids. CDR3 region: CASSLVASGSDEQFF. The DNA for the CDR3 is TGTGCCAGCAGCTTAGTTGCTAGCGGGAGCGATGAGCAGTTCTTC.

In this sample, this clone turned up a few times. The rearrangement uses TRBV6-5 and TRBJ2-7; TRBD1 matches at 9 bases. CDR1 is MNHEY and CDR2 is SVGAGI in the germline V gene. The CDR3 runs 15 residues. The J segment lost 7 bases and the V segment lost 4 bases, leaving 11 bases of the junction unmatched. The DNA of the CDR3 is TGTGCCAGCAGTTCTCCCGGGACAGGGCATAGGGAGCAGTACTTC. Residues: CASSSPGTGHREQYF.

V gene TRBV6-2 or TRBV6-3 combines with J gene TRBJ2-7; maybe TRBD2 (6 bases). V dropped 6 bases and J dropped 6 bases, with 12 bases sitting between them. The CDR3 is made up of 12 amino acids. CDR1 and CDR2 from the germline V gene are MNHEY and SVGEGT. The chain's CDR3 is CASSPRGFEQYF. Written as DNA, the CDR3 is TGTGCCAGCAGCCCACGGGGGTTCGAGCAGTACTTC.

This chain uses TRBV27 with TRBJ2-7; 9 bases align to TRBD2. Germline V gives CDR1 MNHEY, CDR2 SMNVEV (reference sequence). The CDR3 loop spans 15 amino acids. V was pared by 5 bases and J by 2 bases, with 7 bases of the junction left unmatched. The chain's CDR3 is CASSLGLAATYEQYF. In DNA form, the CDR3 reads TGTGCCAGCAGTCTGGGACTAGCAGCTACCTACGAGCAGTACTTC.

The rearrangement uses TRBV7-3 and TRBJ2-2; 9 nucleotides match TRBD1. V lost 7 bases to trimming and J lost 4 bases; unmatched junction nucleotides: 10. This CDR3 is built from 16 residues. Per the germline V gene, CDR1 is SGHTA and CDR2 is FQGTGA. This CDR3 is CASIPWTGESTGELFF. For the CDR3, the DNA is TGTGCCAGCATCCCTTGGACAGGGGAAAGCACCGGGGAGCTGTTTTTT.

The rearrangement links TRBV28 to TRBJ2-7; D unclear. The CDR3 contains 14 residues. CDR1 and CDR2 (germline): MDHEN, SYDVKM. The germline V and J ends were trimmed by 3 bases and 0 bases, with 9 bases remaining between them. This chain's CDR3 is CASSFPGLSYEQYF. DNA of the CDR3: TGTGCCAGCAGTTTTCCGGGTCTCTCCTACGAGCAGTACTTC.

V is TRBV11-2 and J is TRBJ2-1, with TRBD2 matching over 9 bases. The CDR3 has 16 amino acids. The V gene end was trimmed by 5 bases and the J gene end by 10 bases; junction bases not matched to a gene: 15. Germline CDR1 and CDR2: SGHAT and FQNNGV. CDR3 region: CASSPTGTSPPREQFF. The DNA of the CDR3 is TGTGCCAGCAGCCCTACCGGGACTAGCCCCCCTCGGGAGCAGTTCTTC. Drawing the rest from reference TRBV11-2 and TRBJ2-1, the complete variable domain is EAGVAQSPRYKIIEKRQSVAFWCNPISGHATLYWYQQILGQGPKLLIQFQNNGVVDDSQLPKDRFSAERLKGVDSTLKIQPAKLEDSAVYLCASSPTGTSPPREQFFGPGTRLTVL.

This sequence joins TRBV18 and TRBJ2-1; TRBD1 matches 7 bases. V gave up 3 bases and J gave up 4 bases; unmatched junction bases: 3. The CDR3 has 14 amino acids. Germline V CDR1 and CDR2: KGHSH, LQKENI. CDR3 coding DNA: TGTGCCAGCTCACCGGGACAGCAGTACAATGAGCAGTTCTTC. It codes for CASSPGQQYNEQFF.

V and J are TRBV15 and TRBJ1-5; a weak D match, TRBD1 (6 bases). The CDR3 extends over 16 amino acids. V lost 1 base, J lost 4 bases, and 14 bases lay in between. Germline V gene lookup returns CDR1 LNHNV and CDR2 YYDKDF (reference sequence). CDR3 protein: CATSRVAGAGNQPQHF. The CDR3 DNA reads TGTGCCACCAGCAGAGTCGCAGGGGCCGGGAATCAGCCCCAGCATTTT.

CDR3 region: CASSIPGNYGYTF. The CDR3 DNA sequence: TGTGCCAGTAGTATACCAGGCAACTATGGCTACACCTTC. The V gene is TRBV19, the J gene TRBJ1-2; D remains unclear. V was cut by 2 bases and J by 2 bases, with 6 bases left in between. Germline V lookup: CDR1 LNHDA, CDR2 SQIVND (reference sequence). This CDR3 comprises 13 residues.

The chain uses TRBV19 and TRBJ2-4; 12 nucleotides line up with TRBD2. J lost 15 bases, V lost 6 bases, and 9 bases had no gene match. The germline CDR1 and CDR2 sequences are LNHDA and SQIVND (reference sequence). The CDR3 extends over 13 amino acids. CDR3 sequence (DNA): TGTGCCAGTAGACCTAGCGGGAGGGCTGGGGTGTACTTC. It translates to CASRPSGRAGVYF.

This clone is medium-sized (0.01 to 0.1%) within its sample. J is TRBJ2-7 and V is TRBV7-9; 7 nucleotides line up with TRBD1. Germline values: CDR1 SEHNR, CDR2 FQNEAQ (reference sequence). Losses at the gene ends were 6 bases for V and 2 bases for J; bases not matched to a gene: 7. This CDR3 has 14 amino acids. The CDR3 coding sequence is TGTGCCAGCAGACCTCCTGACAGGGCCTACGAGCAGTACTTC. It is translated as CASRPPDRAYEQYF. Supplemented by reference TRBV7-9 and TRBJ2-7, the full variable domain reads DTGVSQNPRHKITKRGQNVTFRCDPISEHNRLYWYRQTLGQGPEFLTYFQNEAQLEKSRLLSDRFSAERPKGSFSTLEIQRTEQGDSAMYLCASRPPDRAYEQYFGPGTRLTVT.

The chain recombines TRBV30 with TRBJ2-7; 16 bases match TRBD2. The V segment lost 0 bases and the J segment 2 bases; nucleotides outside the gene matches: 7. CDR3 size: 18 residues. CDR1 is GTSNPN and CDR2 is SVGIG in the germline V gene (reference sequence). CDR3 in amino acids: CAWSVLGTSGRVPYEQYF. In DNA form, the CDR3 reads TGTGCCTGGAGTGTACTAGGGACTAGCGGGAGGGTTCCCTACGAGCAGTACTTC. Supplemented by reference TRBV30 and TRBJ2-7, the full variable domain reads SQTIHQWPATLVQPVGSPLSLECTVEGTSNPNLYWYRQAAGRGLQLLFYSVGIGQISSEVPQNLSASRPQDRQFILSSKKLLLSDSGFYLCAWSVLGTSGRVPYEQYFGPGTRLTVT.

The chain employs TRBV5-8 and TRBJ2-1, with 9 nucleotides matching TRBD1. Germline CDR1 SGHTS, CDR2 YDEGEE. V was pared by 3 bases and J by 1 base, with 2 bases of the junction left unmatched. The CDR3 totals 15 residues. CDR3 in DNA: TGTGCCAGCAGCTGGGGGACAGGGTCCTACAATGAGCAGTTCTTC. Residues: CASSWGTGSYNEQFF.

This clone was counted only a few times. The V and J genes are TRBV5-4 and TRBJ1-6; D is unresolved. Germline CDR1 is SGHNT and CDR2 is YYREEE (reference sequence). Trimming pared 4 bases from V and 4 bases from J, leaving 12 bases between. The CDR3 is 15 amino acids. In nucleotides, the CDR3 is TGTGCCAGCAGCCCCAGTCGAGGTTATAATTCACCCCTCCACTTT. It specifies CASSPSRGYNSPLHF.